Shown below are 13 T cell receptor beta chains from a single sample sequenced in a study of neurological immune-mediated disorders. Time point meaning: longitudinal time-point 1 (baseline). One entry per CDR3 protein, called by TCRdb with MiXCR from the 5' RACE reads. The data show some 60,000 distinct CDR3 sequences, around 10% seen once. Sequenced sample: PBMCs. Receptors were obtained from a male donor with HTLV-1-associated myelopathy (HAM/TSP).

This clonotype was counted ten times or more. CDR3 bases: TGCGCCAGCAGCTCTGCCACGGGACAGTACCACGAGCAGTACTTC. Amino acid sequence: CASSSATGQYHEQYF. The rearrangement uses TRBV5-1 and TRBJ2-7; 7 bases map to TRBD1. CDR1 and CDR2 (germline): SGHRS, YFSETQ. The CDR3 contains 15 residues. V lost 3 bases, J lost 5 bases, and 11 bases stayed unmatched.

This clonotype was seen at least ten times. The gene calls are TRBV7-2 and TRBJ1-4; perhaps TRBD1 as D (5 bases). In germline, CDR1 is SGHTA, CDR2 FQGNSA. The CDR3 consists of 16 residues. V was trimmed by 5 bases and J by 0 bases, leaving 13 bases between them. CDR3: CASSPMGRATNEKLFF. The CDR3 nucleotides read TGTGCCAGCAGCCCCATGGGACGGGCAACTAATGAAAAACTGTTTTTT.

This clonotype has a single count. The gene calls are TRBV5-1 and TRBJ2-1; D ambiguous. Germline CDR1 reads SGHRS; CDR2 reads YFSETQ. Trimming cost V 5 bases and J 0 bases, with 12 bases left between them. This CDR3 is built from 15 residues. The CDR3 spells CASRPDVGSYNEQFF. CDR3 DNA: TGCGCCAGCAGACCGGACGTCGGCTCCTACAATGAGCAGTTCTTC.

This clonotype was picked up many times. The rearrangement links TRBV15 to TRBJ2-3, with TRBD1 identical over 9 bases. The germline gives CDR1 LNHNV, CDR2 YYDKDF (reference sequence). V lost 5 bases and J lost 7; bases outside the gene matches: 1. This CDR3 is 12 amino acids long. CDR3 protein: CATSGQGNTQYF. In DNA, the CDR3 is TGTGCCACCAGCGGACAGGGGAATACGCAGTATTTT.

This clonotype was seen repeatedly, ten times or more. This rearrangement joins TRBV29-1 to TRBJ1-2; TRBD1 matches at 8 bases. This CDR3 comprises 18 residues. V lost 0 bases and J lost 0; bases outside the gene matches: 12. Germline V gene data show CDR1 as SQVTM and CDR2 as ANQGSEA. The DNA of the CDR3 is TGCAGCGTTGAAGATCTGTTTCAGGGGGCCGGTTCTAACTATGGCTACACCTTC. Translating it yields CSVEDLFQGAGSNYGYTF.

Ten or more counts support this clonotype. This chain uses TRBV5-5 with TRBJ1-2; TRBD1 matches 10 bases. CDR3 length equals 14 residues. The ends lost 4 bases at V and 10 bases at J; junction bases unmatched: 10. The germline V gene encodes CDR1 SGHKS and CDR2 YYEKEE (reference sequence). The CDR3 region is CASSPTDRGLLYTF. Written as DNA, the CDR3 is TGTGCCAGCAGCCCCACTGACAGGGGGCTCCTCTACACCTTC. Together with reference TRBV5-5 and TRBJ1-2, the CDR3 gives the full variable domain: DAGVTQSPTHLIKTRGQQVTLRCSPISGHKSVSWYQQVLGQGPQFIFQYYEKEERGRGNFPDRFSARQFPNYSSELNVNALLLGDSALYLCASSPTDRGLLYTFGSGTRLTVV.

This clonotype was seen at least ten times. An end of the junction differs from the germline gene, which may be a read error. This chain links TRBV20-1 with TRBJ2-4; TRBD1 matches at 8 bases. The CDR3 is 13 amino acids. The germline CDR1 and CDR2 sequences are DFQATT and SNEGSKA (reference sequence). The CDR3 region is CSAADRASGNGFF. CDR3 DNA sequence: TGCAGTGCCGCGGACAGGGCTTCGGGGAATGGGTTCTTC.

This clonotype has at least ten counts. The chain joins TRBV7-2 to TRBJ2-5; possible D gene TRBD2, 5 bases. Deletions cut 5 bases from V and 9 bases from J, with 19 bases between. CDR1 is SGHTA and CDR2 is FQGNSA in the germline V gene. The CDR3 spans 14 residues. CDR3 coding DNA: TGTGCCAGCAGCCCGCAGCAGGAGGCCGCGGCCCAGTACTTC. Protein: CASSPQQEAAAQYF.

This clonotype was counted at least ten times. V gene TRBV7-9 combines with J gene TRBJ2-1, with D possibly being TRBD2 (5 bases). Trimming took off 6 bases at V and 4 bases at J, with 16 bases between the two ends. The CDR3 contains 15 residues. Germline V gene data show CDR1 as SEHNR and CDR2 as FQNEAQ (reference sequence). The CDR3 loop reads CASSQRAVGYNEQFF. In DNA form, the CDR3 reads TGTGCCAGCAGTCAGAGGGCGGTGGGGTACAATGAGCAGTTCTTC.

This clonotype was counted at least ten times. The rearrangement joins TRBV5-1 to TRBJ2-5; 7 bases fit TRBD1. Germline assignment: CDR1 SGHRS and CDR2 YFSETQ. After removal of 3 bases from V and 4 bases from J, the junction contained 15 bases not matched to a gene. CDR3 length equals 17 residues. CDR3 sequence (DNA): TGCGCCAGCAGCTCAACCCCACAGGGGATGGGGCGAGAGACCCAGTACTTC. The encoded protein is CASSSTPQGMGRETQYF.

This clonotype was detected ten times or more. The CDR3 here is CASSLEGTSGEQFF. The DNA for the CDR3 is TGTGCCAGCAGCTTAGAAGGGACTAGTGGGGAGCAGTTCTTC. The rearrangement joins TRBV7-2 to TRBJ2-1, with TRBD2 matching 8 bases. Germline-derived CDR1 and CDR2 are SGHTA and FQGNSA. Trimming removed 1 base from V and 10 bases from J; junction bases left unmatched: 6. This CDR3 has 14 residues.

This clonotype was counted at least ten times. The chain's CDR3 is CASSPPAGTYGYTF. The CDR3 DNA is TGTGCCAGCAGCCCTCCCGCAGGAACTTATGGCTACACCTTC. This chain joins TRBV7-9 and TRBJ1-2, with D unresolved. The CDR3 runs 14 residues. With 5 bases removed from V and 5 bases from J, the gap between germline ends came to 15 bases. CDR1 is SEHNR, CDR2 FQNEAQ, per germline (reference sequence).

This clonotype was seen at least ten times. The chain couples TRBV7-2 to TRBJ1-2, with D uncertain. V lost 2 bases to trimming and J lost 8 bases, with 9 bases between them. This CDR3 has 12 amino acids. Germline-derived CDR1 and CDR2 are SGHTA and FQGNSA. In nucleotides, the CDR3 is TGTGCCAGCAGCTTAAGGAGAGGAGGCTACACCTTC. Translated, it gives CASSLRRGGYTF. The whole variable domain, filled in from reference TRBV7-2 and TRBJ1-2, reads GAGVSQSPSNKVTEKGKDVELRCDPISGHTALYWYRQSLGQGLEFLIYFQGNSAPDKSGLPSDRFSAERTGGSVSTLTIQRTQQEDSAVYLCASSLRRGGYTFGSGTRLTVV.